A selection of T cell receptor beta chains follows, all from one sample in a study of human T cells and chemical hapten exposure. TCRdb re-derived calls from the RACE reads in MiXCR, one entry per CDR3 protein. The sample holds just under 350,000 distinct CDR3 sequences, roughly 6.9% seen once. Here the sequenced sample was whole blood, taken in connection with sensitization to the hapten diphenylcyclopropenone (DPC). These receptor sequences come from a woman younger than 35 with alopecia areata. Some clones in this sample may be carry-over from other donors' samples. Each CDR3 is given with its conserved first and last residue. The D gene is left open where the match is weak. Clone size is given for some rows only: seen once, a few or many times, or a class if the clone is expanded.

many	TRBJ2-6	TRBV7-8	NA	TGTGCCAGCAGCTTAGACCAGGGTATTAGAGCCAACGTCCTGACTTTC	CASSLDQGIRANVLTF
few	TRBJ2-1	TRBV27	NA	TGTGCCAGCAGTTTAAGGGGGGACTTTGAGCAGTTCTTC	CASSLRGDFEQFF
few	TRBJ1-6	TRBV28	TRBD1	TGTGCCAGCACTATCGGGACAGGGTCGTCACCCCTCCACTTT	CASTIGTGSSPLHF
few	TRBJ1-5	TRBV12-3/TRBV12-4	TRBD1	TGTGCCAGCAGTCCACAGGGGGCGCGGGGCAATCAGCCCCAGCATTTT	CASSPQGARGNQPQHF
few	TRBJ2-2	TRBV6-2/TRBV6-3	TRBD1	TGTGCCAGCAGTTACGGTTTAGGACAGGCCAGCACCGGGGAGCTGTTTTTT	CASSYGLGQASTGELFF
few	TRBJ2-7	TRBV20-1	TRBD2	TGCAGTGCTAGAGAGCGAGCGGGGGGGCCGGGGTACGAGCAGTACTTC	CSARERAGGPGYEQYF
NA	TRBJ1-2	TRBV28	NA	TGTGCCAGCAGTCCCGGACGGCACTATGGCTACACCTTC	CASSPGRHYGYTF
NA	TRBJ1-4	TRBV7-2	NA	TGTGCCAGCAGCCTCGGACCCAGGACCACTAATGAAAAACTGTTTTTT	CASSLGPRTTNEKLFF
NA	TRBJ2-7	TRBV6-2/TRBV6-3	NA	TGTGCCAGCACCCACCCTGGGGCCTACGAGCAGTACTTC	CASTHPGAYEQYF
many	TRBJ2-3	TRBV20-1	NA	TGCAGTGTAGCGCTTCCAGATACGCAGTATTTT	CSVALPDTQYF
many	TRBJ2-3	TRBV5-5	NA	TGTGCCAGCAGCTTGGATCTGGCAGTCTACACAGATACGCAGTATTTT	CASSLDLAVYTDTQYF
NA	TRBJ1-6	TRBV5-5	TRBD1	TGTGCCAGCAGCCCAGGGGGCAGTTCACCCCTCCACTTT	CASSPGGSSPLHF
few	TRBJ1-5	TRBV6-5	NA	TGTGCCAGCAGGCCGGGGACTCTTGATAGCAATCAGCCCCAGCATTTT	CASRPGTLDSNQPQHF
few	TRBJ2-3	TRBV7-2	TRBD1	TGTGCCAGCAGCTTGATCGGACAGGGAAGAGGGACCGGGCTGCGAGATACGCAGTATTTT	CASSLIGQGRGTGLRDTQYF
NA	TRBJ1-5	TRBV7-2	NA	TGTGCCAGCAGCTTAGGGCTGGGGAGTAGCAATCAGCCCCAGCATTTT	CASSLGLGSSNQPQHF
NA	TRBJ1-4	TRBV27	NA	TGTGCCAGCAGTTTATCAGCAGGAGTGGGGGAAAAACTGTTTTTT	CASSLSAGVGEKLFF
many	TRBJ2-7	TRBV15	TRBD2	TGTGCCACCAGCAGGGGACTAGCGGGAACCTACGAGCAGTACTTC	CATSRGLAGTYEQYF
many	TRBJ2-7	TRBV2	NA	TGTGCCAGCTACAACGGGGGCTCCTACGAGCAGTACTTC	CASYNGGSYEQYF
many	TRBJ1-6	TRBV6-1	NA	TGTGCCAGCACCCCCCGGTGGGACGAGTTGGGGCCGAATTCACCCCTCCACTTT	CASTPRWDELGPNSPLHF
NA	TRBJ1-1	TRBV18	NA	TGTGCCAGCTCACCTGTCGGGGGAACAGCTTTCTTT	CASSPVGGTAFF
few	TRBJ2-1	TRBV5-1	TRBD1	TGCGCCAGCACTCTTGAGGGACAGGGGTTTGATGAGCAGTTCTTC	CASTLEGQGFDEQFF
few	TRBJ2-5	TRBV7-9	TRBD2	TGTGCCAGCGTCAGGCAACGGACTAGCGGGGTAGAGACCCAGTACTTC	CASVRQRTSGVETQYF
few	TRBJ2-1	TRBV12-3/TRBV12-4	NA	TGTGCCAGCGGCGTCTATGAGCAGTTCTTC	CASGVYEQFF
many	TRBJ1-3	TRBV18	NA	TGTGCCAGCTCACCGGACGTGTACTCTGGAAACACCATATATTTT	CASSPDVYSGNTIYF
few	TRBJ2-1	TRBV14	NA	TGTGCCAGCAGCCAAGAGGAATACAATGAGCAGTTCTTC	CASSQEEYNEQFF
NA	TRBJ2-3	TRBV20-1	NA	TGCAGTGCTAGGGGTAGGAACACAGATACGCAGTATTTT	CSARGRNTDTQYF
many	TRBJ1-4	TRBV7-2	NA	TGTGCCAGCAGCTTAGCTCCAGATGAAAAACTGTTTTTT	CASSLAPDEKLFF
NA	TRBJ1-2	TRBV6-2/TRBV6-3	NA	TGTGCCAGCAGTTACGAGCCGACAGGAAACTATGGCTACACCTTC	CASSYEPTGNYGYTF
NA	TRBJ1-1	TRBV18	NA	TGTGCCAGCTCACCAGAGGGGGACACTGAAGCTTTCTTT	CASSPEGDTEAFF
few	TRBJ2-1	TRBV12-3/TRBV12-4	TRBD1	TGTGCCAGCAGTAAGGGACAGGGCAATGAGCAGTTCTTC	CASSKGQGNEQFF
many	TRBJ2-2	TRBV6-5	TRBD1	TGTGCCAGCAGTCGACAGGGGAACACCGGGGAGCTGTTTTTT	CASSRQGNTGELFF
few	TRBJ1-5	TRBV27	NA	TGTGCCAGCAGTCCTGGCTGGGGGGGTGGCAATCAGCCCCAGCATTTT	CASSPGWGGGNQPQHF
many	TRBJ1-1	TRBV20-1	NA	TGCAGTGCCCCTCAGAGGGGGATCGAAGCTTTCTTT	CSAPQRGIEAFF
NA	TRBJ1-1	TRBV5-1	TRBD1	TGCGCCAGCAGCTTGTCCGGGACAGATGAAGCTTTCTTT	CASSLSGTDEAFF
few	TRBJ2-3	TRBV7-2	NA	TGTGCCAGCAGCTTTTGGGGGGGGGCGTGGCCTAACCCCGCAGATACGCAGTATTTT	CASSFWGGAWPNPADTQYF
many	TRBJ1-1	TRBV6-2/TRBV6-3	NA	TGTGCCAGCAGCTACGGACAGATGAACACTGAAGCTTTCTTT	CASSYGQMNTEAFF
few	TRBJ1-5	TRBV29-1	TRBD1	TGCAGCGTGAAATGGACAGGACAAGATCAGCCCCAGCATTTT	CSVKWTGQDQPQHF
few	TRBJ2-5	TRBV4-3	NA	TGCGCCAGCAGCCAAGGAGAGCGCGAGACCCAGTACTTC	CASSQGERETQYF
many	TRBJ1-5	TRBV6-6	NA	TGTGCCAGCATCGGGGATGGTCAGCCCCAGCATTTT	CASIGDGQPQHF
many	TRBJ2-6	TRBV6-1	TRBD1	TGTGCCAGCAGTCGAAGGGACAGGGGGCAGACTACTGGGGCCAACGTCCTGACTTTC	CASSRRDRGQTTGANVLTF
many	TRBJ2-4	TRBV6-2/TRBV6-3	NA	TGTGCCAGCAGTCTAGATTTCCAAAACATTCAGTACTTC	CASSLDFQNIQYF
few	TRBJ2-2	TRBV7-8	NA	TGTGCCAGCAGCCCCACACCGCCAGGGCTCGCGAACACCGGGGAGCTGTTTTTT	CASSPTPPGLANTGELFF
few	TRBJ2-3	TRBV24-1	NA	TGTGCCACCAGTGATCAAACAGGGCGGGGATATACGCAGTATTTT	CATSDQTGRGYTQYF
NA	TRBJ2-3	TRBV5-1	NA	TGCGCCAGCCTACGACTACACGGCAAAACAGATACGCAGTATTTT	CASLRLHGKTDTQYF
NA	TRBJ2-1	TRBV4-1	NA	TGCGCCAGCAGCCAAGCGCCCCCCAATGAGCAGTTCTTC	CASSQAPPNEQFF
NA	TRBJ2-5	TRBV7-2	NA	TGTGCCAGCAGCTTTCGACGGGGGAAGACATGGCCCCAAGAGACCCAGTACTTC	CASSFRRGKTWPQETQYF
NA	TRBJ1-6	TRBV4-1	NA	TGCGCCAGCAGCCAAGCTGGGGGGCGAACCTATAATTCACCCCTCCACTTT	CASSQAGGRTYNSPLHF
few	TRBJ2-5	TRBV7-2	NA	TGTGCCAGCAGCTTAGGACTAGTCCCCTGGACCCAGTACTTC	CASSLGLVPWTQYF
few	TRBJ1-1	TRBV27	NA	TGTGCCAGCAGCCCGGACGGTCTTTACTACACTGAAGCTTTCTTT	CASSPDGLYYTEAFF
many	TRBJ2-7	TRBV5-1	NA	TGCGCCAGCAGCCCATACAGGGAGGGGAGAAACGAGCAGTACTTC	CASSPYREGRNEQYF
NA	TRBJ1-5	TRBV7-9	TRBD1	TGTGCCAGCAGCTTAGGCACAGGGGGCGGTGATCAGCCCCAGCATTTT	CASSLGTGGGDQPQHF
NA	TRBJ1-6	TRBV12-3/TRBV12-4	TRBD1	TGTGCCAGCAGCTCGACAGGGGGCTATGGCCTCCACTTT	CASSSTGGYGLHF
many	TRBJ1-2	TRBV7-2	NA	TGTGCCAGCATCCGATTGGGGGGCAGTAGTTATGGCTACACCTTC	CASIRLGGSSYGYTF